These 2 T cell receptor beta chains originate from one sample sequenced in a study of cytotoxic CD8 clonotypes in ibrutinib-treated CLL. The data were produced by immunoSEQ multiplex PCR, yet TCRdb's version contains in-frame clones alone and is incomplete. The repertoire has about 60,000 clones, 50% to 60% of them found once; the top ten carry roughly a quarter. This material consisted of PBMCs, taken at disease progression, from a patient treated with ibrutinib. The receptors come from a human donor with chronic lymphocytic leukemia.

The rearrangement joins TRBV4-1 to TRBJ2-1; 9 bases align to TRBD2. The V and J ends lost 0 bases and 6 bases, in that order; junction bases with no gene match: 9. Germline CDR1 MGHRA, CDR2 YSYEKL. This CDR3 is built from 17 residues. The CDR3, as DNA: TGCGCCAGCAGCCAAGAGGGAGGCGGGGGGGCCTTCAATGAGCAGTTCTTC. This gives the protein CASSQEGGGGAFNEQFF.

CDR3 region: CASSYQEKLFF. The CDR3 DNA is TGTGCCAGCAGCTACCAGGAAAAACTGTTTTTT. The chain carries TRBV5-8 and TRBJ1-4; D unresolved. V was shortened by 3 bases and J by 8 bases, with 5 bases between the two germline ends. CDR3 length: 11 residues. Germline V gives CDR1 SGHTS, CDR2 YDEGEE.